The subject of this entry is one TCR beta chain. Cohorts were determined from participant-reported clinical history. Each exposed participant met a COVID-19 case in the 2 weeks preceding study entry. Measured with immunoSEQ multiplex PCR; TCRdb has only the in-frame clones, and not every one. The data contain roughly 150,000 clones, roughly 83% of them seen just once; the ten biggest clones take up over 4%. Trimming cost V 3 bases and J 2 bases, with 13 bases left between them. The CDR3 totals 15 residues. Germline lookup yields CDR1 KGHSH and CDR2 LQKENI. The data stem from a study of blood T cell repertoires in COVID-19. Study overall: PBMCs, B-cell-depleted T cells, or T cells were the source of the cDNA or gDNA that made up the material.

V usage is TRBV18 and J usage is TRBJ1-1; D perhaps matches TRBD1 (5 bases). This receptor was taken from a man in his sixties or seventies who had been exposed to COVID-19. The sample taken for sequencing was PBMCs or T cells enriched from blood (not recorded which). The CDR3 DNA follows: TGTGCCAGCTCACCTTTCGACAGACTTAACACTGAAGCTTTCTTT. This translates into CASSPFDRLNTEAFF.